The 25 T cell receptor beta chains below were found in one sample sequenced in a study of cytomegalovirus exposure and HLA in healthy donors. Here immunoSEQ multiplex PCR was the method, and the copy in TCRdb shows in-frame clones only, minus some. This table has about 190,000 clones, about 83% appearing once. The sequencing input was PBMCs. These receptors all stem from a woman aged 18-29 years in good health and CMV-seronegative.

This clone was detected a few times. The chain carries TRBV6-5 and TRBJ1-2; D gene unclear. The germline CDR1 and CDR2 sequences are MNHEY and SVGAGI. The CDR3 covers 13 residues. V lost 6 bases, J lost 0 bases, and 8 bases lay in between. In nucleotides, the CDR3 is TGTGCCAGCAGGGGCAGTACTAACTATGGCTACACCTTC. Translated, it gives CASRGSTNYGYTF.

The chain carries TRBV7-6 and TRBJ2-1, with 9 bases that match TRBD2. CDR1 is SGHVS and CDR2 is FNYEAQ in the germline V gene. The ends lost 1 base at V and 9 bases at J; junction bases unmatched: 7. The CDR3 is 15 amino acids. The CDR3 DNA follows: TGTGCCAGCAGCTTAGGGGGACTAGCTAGTGGTGAGCAGTTCTTC. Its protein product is CASSLGGLASGEQFF.

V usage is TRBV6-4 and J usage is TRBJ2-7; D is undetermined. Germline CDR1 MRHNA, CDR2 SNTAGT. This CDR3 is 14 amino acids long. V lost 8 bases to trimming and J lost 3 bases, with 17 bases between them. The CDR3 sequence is CASLMTQPVYEQYF. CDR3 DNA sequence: TGTGCCAGCTTGATGACTCAACCCGTCTACGAGCAGTACTTC.

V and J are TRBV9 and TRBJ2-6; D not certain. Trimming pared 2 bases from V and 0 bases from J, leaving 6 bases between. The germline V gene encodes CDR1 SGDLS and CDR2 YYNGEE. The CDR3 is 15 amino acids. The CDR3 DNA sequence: TGTGCCAGCAGCGTTCCCCTCTCTGGGGCCAACGTCCTGACTTTC. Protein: CASSVPLSGANVLTF.

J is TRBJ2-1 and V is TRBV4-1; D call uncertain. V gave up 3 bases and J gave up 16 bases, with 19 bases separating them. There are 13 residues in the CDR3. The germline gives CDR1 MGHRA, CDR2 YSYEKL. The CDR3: CASSQISDRQRFF. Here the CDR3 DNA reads TGCGCCAGCAGCCAGATAAGTGACCGACAACGATTCTTC.

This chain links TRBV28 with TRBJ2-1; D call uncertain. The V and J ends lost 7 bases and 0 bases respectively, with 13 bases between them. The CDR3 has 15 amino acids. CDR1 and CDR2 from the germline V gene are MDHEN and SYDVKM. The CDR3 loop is CASTLTYSSYNEQFF. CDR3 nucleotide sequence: TGTGCCAGCACCCTGACATATAGCTCCTACAATGAGCAGTTCTTC. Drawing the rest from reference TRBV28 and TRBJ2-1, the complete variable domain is DVKVTQSSRYLVKRTGEKVFLECVQDMDHENMFWYRQDPGLGLRLIYFSYDVKMKEKGDIPEGYSVSREKKERFSLILESASTNQTSMYLCASTLTYSSYNEQFFGPGTRLTVL.

CDR3 residues: CASGLEESQHF. In DNA, the CDR3 is TGTGCTAGTGGTTTGGAGGAGTCCCAGCATTTT. This chain joins TRBV12-5 and TRBJ1-5; no clear D. Germline V gene data show CDR1 as LGHNT and CDR2 as FRNRAP. V lost 1 base and J lost 11, with 6 bases in between. The CDR3 runs 11 residues.

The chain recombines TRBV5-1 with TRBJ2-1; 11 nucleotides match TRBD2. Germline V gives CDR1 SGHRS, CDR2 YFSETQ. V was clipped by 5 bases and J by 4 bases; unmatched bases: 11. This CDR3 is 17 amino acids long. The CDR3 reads CASRAQILAGGYNEQFF. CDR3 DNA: TGCGCCAGCAGAGCGCAAATTCTAGCGGGGGGATACAATGAGCAGTTCTTC.

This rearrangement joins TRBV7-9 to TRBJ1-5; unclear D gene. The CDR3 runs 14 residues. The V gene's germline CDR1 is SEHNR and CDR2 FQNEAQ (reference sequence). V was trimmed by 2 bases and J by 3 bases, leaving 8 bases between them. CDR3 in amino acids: CASSLSQSNQPQHF. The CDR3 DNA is TGTGCCAGCAGCTTATCACAGTCCAATCAGCCCCAGCATTTT.

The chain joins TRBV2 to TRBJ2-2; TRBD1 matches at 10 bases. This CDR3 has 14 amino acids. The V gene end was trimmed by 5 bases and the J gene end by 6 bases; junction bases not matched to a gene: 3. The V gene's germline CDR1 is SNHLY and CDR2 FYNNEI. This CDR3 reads CASSSGTGAGELFF. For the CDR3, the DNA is TGTGCCAGCAGTTCCGGGACAGGGGCCGGGGAGCTGTTTTTT.

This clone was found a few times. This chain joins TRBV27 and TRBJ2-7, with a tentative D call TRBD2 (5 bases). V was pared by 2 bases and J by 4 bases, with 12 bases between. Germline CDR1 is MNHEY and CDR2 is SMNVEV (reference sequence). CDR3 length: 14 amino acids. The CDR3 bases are TGTGCCAGCAGTTTAAGTGGGAGAAATTACGAGCAGTACTTC. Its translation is CASSLSGRNYEQYF.

CDR3 bases: TGTGCCAGCAGCTTAGGGGAGGACTATGGCTACACCTTC. The encoded protein is CASSLGEDYGYTF. V and J are TRBV13 and TRBJ1-2; D is uncertain. Trimming pared 0 bases from V and 3 bases from J, leaving 5 bases between. CDR1 and CDR2 (germline): PRHDT, FYEKMQ (reference sequence). The CDR3 contains 13 residues. The entire variable domain, with the rest obtained from reference TRBV13 and TRBJ1-2, is as follows: AAGVIQSPRHLIKEKRETATLKCYPIPRHDTVYWYQQGPGQDPQFLISFYEKMQSDKGSIPDRFSAQQFSDYHSELNMSSLELGDSALYFCASSLGEDYGYTFGSGTRLTVV.

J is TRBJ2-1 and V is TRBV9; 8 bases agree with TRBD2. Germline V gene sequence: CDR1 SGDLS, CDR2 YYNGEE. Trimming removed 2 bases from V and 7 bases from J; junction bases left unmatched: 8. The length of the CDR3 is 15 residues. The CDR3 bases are TGTGCCAGCAGCGTTTCAGGACTAGCAAGTAATGAGCAGTTCTTC. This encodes CASSVSGLASNEQFF.

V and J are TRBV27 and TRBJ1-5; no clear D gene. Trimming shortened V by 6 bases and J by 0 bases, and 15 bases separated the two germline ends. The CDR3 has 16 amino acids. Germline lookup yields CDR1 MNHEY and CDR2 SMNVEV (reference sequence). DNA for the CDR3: TGTGCCAGCAGCGAGGAGCACTTGACTAGCAATCAGCCCCAGCATTTT. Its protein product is CASSEEHLTSNQPQHF.

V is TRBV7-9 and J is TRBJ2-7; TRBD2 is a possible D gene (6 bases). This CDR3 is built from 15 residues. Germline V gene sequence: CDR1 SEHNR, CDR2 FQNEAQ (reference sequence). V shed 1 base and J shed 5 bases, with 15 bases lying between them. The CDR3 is CASSLVGTSSHEQYF. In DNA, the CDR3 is TGTGCCAGCAGCTTAGTGGGTACTAGCTCACACGAGCAGTACTTC.

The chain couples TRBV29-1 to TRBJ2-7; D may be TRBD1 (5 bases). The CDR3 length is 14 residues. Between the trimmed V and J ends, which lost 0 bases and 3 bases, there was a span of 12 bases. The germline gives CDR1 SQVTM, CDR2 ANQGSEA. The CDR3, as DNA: TGCAGCGTTGAAGAGAATTTAGACAGCTACGAGCAGTACTTC. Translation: CSVEENLDSYEQYF.

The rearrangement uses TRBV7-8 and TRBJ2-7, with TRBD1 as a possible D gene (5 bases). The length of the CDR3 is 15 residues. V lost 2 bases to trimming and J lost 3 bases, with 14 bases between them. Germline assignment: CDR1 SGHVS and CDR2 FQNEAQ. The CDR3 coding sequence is TGTGCCAGCAGCTTAAAAGACAGCTTTCTCTACGAGCAGTACTTC. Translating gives CASSLKDSFLYEQYF. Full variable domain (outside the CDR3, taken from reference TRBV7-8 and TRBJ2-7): GAGVSQSPRYKVAKRGQDVALRCDPISGHVSLFWYQQALGQGPEFLTYFQNEAQLDKSGLPSDRFFAERPEGSVSTLKIQRTQQEDSAVYLCASSLKDSFLYEQYFGPGTRLTVT.

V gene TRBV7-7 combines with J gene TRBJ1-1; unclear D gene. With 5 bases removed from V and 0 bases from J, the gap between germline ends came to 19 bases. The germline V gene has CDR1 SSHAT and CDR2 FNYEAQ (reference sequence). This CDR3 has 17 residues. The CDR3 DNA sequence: TGTGCCAGCAGCCCTACTCCTGTAGAGGGCATGAACACTGAAGCTTTCTTT. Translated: CASSPTPVEGMNTEAFF.

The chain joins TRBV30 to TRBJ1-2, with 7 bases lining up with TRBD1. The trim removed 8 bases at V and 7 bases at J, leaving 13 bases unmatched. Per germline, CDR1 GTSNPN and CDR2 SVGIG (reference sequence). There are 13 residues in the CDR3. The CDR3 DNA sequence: TGTGCCGGACAGACAGGGAACCAGCTTGGCTACACCTTC. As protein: CAGQTGNQLGYTF.

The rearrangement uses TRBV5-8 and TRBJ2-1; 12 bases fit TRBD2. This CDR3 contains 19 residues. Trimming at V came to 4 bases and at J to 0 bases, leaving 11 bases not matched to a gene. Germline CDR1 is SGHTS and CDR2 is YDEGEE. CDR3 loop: CASSKQGLAGGSSYNEQFF. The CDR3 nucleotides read TGTGCCAGCAGCAAACAGGGACTAGCGGGTGGCAGCTCCTACAATGAGCAGTTCTTC.

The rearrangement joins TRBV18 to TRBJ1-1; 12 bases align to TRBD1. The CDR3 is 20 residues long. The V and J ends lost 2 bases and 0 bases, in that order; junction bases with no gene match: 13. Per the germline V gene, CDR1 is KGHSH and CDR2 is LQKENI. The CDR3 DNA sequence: TGTGCCAGCTCACCAAGGAAAGGTAGGGGACAGGGGGCAATGAACACTGAAGCTTTCTTT. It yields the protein CASSPRKGRGQGAMNTEAFF.

The CDR3 is CASSLSTQLETYNEQFF. The CDR3, as DNA: TGTGCCAGCAGCTTATCAACTCAACTAGAAACCTACAATGAGCAGTTCTTC. The genes are TRBV11-2 and TRBJ2-1; possibly TRBD2 for D (5 bases). In germline, CDR1 is SGHAT, CDR2 FQNNGV. Trimming cost V 2 bases and J 2 bases, with 16 bases left between them. CDR3 size: 17 residues. Together with reference TRBV11-2 and TRBJ2-1, the CDR3 gives the full variable domain: EAGVAQSPRYKIIEKRQSVAFWCNPISGHATLYWYQQILGQGPKLLIQFQNNGVVDDSQLPKDRFSAERLKGVDSTLKIQPAKLEDSAVYLCASSLSTQLETYNEQFFGPGTRLTVL.

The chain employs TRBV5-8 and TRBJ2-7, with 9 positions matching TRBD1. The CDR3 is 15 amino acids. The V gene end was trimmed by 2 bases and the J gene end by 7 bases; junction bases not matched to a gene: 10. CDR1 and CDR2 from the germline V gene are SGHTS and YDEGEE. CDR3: CASSFLQGAIGEQYF. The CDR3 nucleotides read TGTGCCAGCAGCTTCCTACAGGGGGCAATAGGAGAGCAGTACTTC.

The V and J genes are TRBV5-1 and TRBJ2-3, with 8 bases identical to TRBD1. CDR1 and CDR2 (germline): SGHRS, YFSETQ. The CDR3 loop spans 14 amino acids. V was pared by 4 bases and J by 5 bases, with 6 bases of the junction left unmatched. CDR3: CASSVGQGRDTQYF. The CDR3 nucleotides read TGCGCCAGCAGCGTCGGACAGGGCCGAGATACGCAGTATTTT.

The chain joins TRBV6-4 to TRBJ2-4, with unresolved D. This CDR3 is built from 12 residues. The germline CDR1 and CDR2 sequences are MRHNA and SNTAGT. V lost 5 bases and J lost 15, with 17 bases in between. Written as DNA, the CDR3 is TGTGCCAGCAGTCCAAAACAGAAACATTCGTACTTC. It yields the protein CASSPKQKHSYF.